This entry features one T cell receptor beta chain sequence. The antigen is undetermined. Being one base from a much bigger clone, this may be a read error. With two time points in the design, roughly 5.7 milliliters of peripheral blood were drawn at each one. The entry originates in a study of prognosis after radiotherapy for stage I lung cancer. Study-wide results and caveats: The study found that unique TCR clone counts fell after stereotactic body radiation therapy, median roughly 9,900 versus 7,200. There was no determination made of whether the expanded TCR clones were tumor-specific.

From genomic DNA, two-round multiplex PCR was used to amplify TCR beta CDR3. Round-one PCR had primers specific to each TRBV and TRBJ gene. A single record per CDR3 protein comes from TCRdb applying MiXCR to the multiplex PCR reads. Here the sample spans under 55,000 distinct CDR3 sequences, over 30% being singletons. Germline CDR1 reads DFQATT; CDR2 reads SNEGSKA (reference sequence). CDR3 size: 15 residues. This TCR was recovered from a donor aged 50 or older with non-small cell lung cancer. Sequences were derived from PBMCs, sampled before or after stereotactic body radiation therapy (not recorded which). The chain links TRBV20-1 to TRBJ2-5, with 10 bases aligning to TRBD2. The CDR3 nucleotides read TGCAGGGCTAGGTCTAGCGGGGGAATCCCGGGGACCCAGTACTTC. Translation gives CRARSSGGIPGTQYF.